Listed below are T cell receptor beta chains from one sample, sequenced in a study of beta chain features in type 1 diabetes. Profiled with immunoSEQ multiplex PCR; TCRdb holds only in-frame clones, not every one. The sample has 850,000 to 900,000 clones; about a sixth are singletons. Sequencing was carried out using naive CD4+ T cells from blood. Every receptor here comes from a woman between 18 and 29 years old in good health. Both conserved end residues are part of each CDR3. D genes are given only for firm matches. Clone size appears in some rows only: once, few, many, or a class for an expanded clone.

j_call: TRBJ2-3; clone_size: few; d_call: .; v_call: TRBV6-1; cdr3_aa: CASSERDGPDTQYF; cdr3_nt: TGTGCCAGCAGTGAACGGGACGGACCAGATACGCAGTATTTT
j_call: TRBJ1-2; clone_size: .; d_call: .; v_call: TRBV5-1; cdr3_aa: CASSAGGQSGNGYTF; cdr3_nt: TGCGCCAGCAGCGCCGGAGGGCAGTCTGGCAATGGCTACACCTTC
j_call: TRBJ2-7; clone_size: .; d_call: TRBD2; v_call: TRBV11-2; cdr3_aa: CASSLVGLAGGPEEQYF; cdr3_nt: TGTGCCAGCAGCTTAGTCGGCCTAGCGGGAGGGCCCGAAGAGCAGTACTTC
j_call: TRBJ2-7; clone_size: .; d_call: TRBD1; v_call: TRBV5-6; cdr3_aa: CASTHGDRAPYEQYF; cdr3_nt: TGTGCCAGCACCCACGGGGACAGGGCCCCCTACGAGCAGTACTTC
j_call: TRBJ2-7; clone_size: few; d_call: .; v_call: TRBV14; cdr3_aa: CASSQAFRTYEQYF; cdr3_nt: TGTGCCAGCAGCCAAGCCTTCCGAACTTACGAGCAGTACTTC
j_call: TRBJ2-7; clone_size: .; d_call: TRBD2; v_call: TRBV7-6; cdr3_aa: CASSLEGAGGPQYF; cdr3_nt: TGTGCCAGCAGCTTAGAAGGGGCGGGAGGACCTCAGTACTTC
j_call: TRBJ2-4; clone_size: .; d_call: .; v_call: TRBV7-2; cdr3_aa: CASSPLRARPKGGKNIQYF; cdr3_nt: TGTGCCAGCAGCCCTCTGCGGGCTAGGCCGAAAGGAGGCAAAAACATTCAGTACTTC
j_call: TRBJ2-5; clone_size: .; d_call: TRBD2; v_call: TRBV7-2; cdr3_aa: CASKVVPSGGQETQYF; cdr3_nt: TGTGCCAGCAAAGTGGTGCCTAGCGGGGGGCAAGAGACCCAGTACTTC
j_call: TRBJ2-1; clone_size: .; d_call: .; v_call: TRBV9; cdr3_aa: CASSVGPATYNEQFF; cdr3_nt: TGTGCCAGCAGCGTAGGTCCCGCGACCTACAATGAGCAGTTCTTC
j_call: TRBJ2-3; clone_size: .; d_call: .; v_call: TRBV11-2; cdr3_aa: CASSLEIQGRDTQYF; cdr3_nt: TGTGCCAGCAGCTTAGAGATCCAGGGCAGAGATACGCAGTATTTT
j_call: TRBJ2-5; clone_size: .; d_call: TRBD2; v_call: TRBV18; cdr3_aa: CASSPLPASGYETQYF; cdr3_nt: TGTGCCAGCTCACCTCTCCCCGCTAGCGGGTATGAGACCCAGTACTTC
j_call: TRBJ2-3; clone_size: .; d_call: .; v_call: TRBV7-2; cdr3_aa: CASSPEGLLTQYF; cdr3_nt: TGTGCCAGCAGCCCTGAGGGACTCTTAACGCAGTACTTT
j_call: TRBJ1-1; clone_size: .; d_call: .; v_call: TRBV9; cdr3_aa: CASSVGDTMNTEAFF; cdr3_nt: TGTGCCAGCAGCGTAGGCGACACCATGAACACTGAAGCTTTCTTT
j_call: TRBJ2-2; clone_size: .; d_call: .; v_call: TRBV5-5; cdr3_aa: CASSLGYTGNTGELFF; cdr3_nt: TGTGCCAGCAGCTTGGGCTATACAGGGAACACCGGGGAGCTGTTTTTT
j_call: TRBJ1-5; clone_size: few; d_call: TRBD1; v_call: TRBV18; cdr3_aa: CASSPGQGAGQPQHF; cdr3_nt: TGTGCCAGCTCACCCGGACAGGGGGCCGGTCAGCCCCAGCATTTT
j_call: TRBJ1-1; clone_size: .; d_call: .; v_call: TRBV11-2; cdr3_aa: CASSSRPRTEAFF; cdr3_nt: TGTGCCAGCAGCTCCCGGCCTAGGACTGAAGCTTTCTTT
j_call: TRBJ2-7; clone_size: few; d_call: TRBD2; v_call: TRBV15; cdr3_aa: CATSREISGSYEQYF; cdr3_nt: TGTGCCACCAGCAGAGAGATTAGCGGGAGCTACGAGCAGTACTTC
j_call: TRBJ2-3; clone_size: .; d_call: .; v_call: TRBV7-3; cdr3_aa: CASSDSSGADTQYF; cdr3_nt: TGTGCCAGCAGCGACTCTTCGGGCGCAGATACGCAGTATTTT
j_call: TRBJ2-5; clone_size: .; d_call: TRBD2; v_call: TRBV29-1; cdr3_aa: CSVGRRLAGRGSYRETQYF; cdr3_nt: TGCAGCGTTGGTAGGAGACTAGCGGGGAGAGGGTCCTATAGAGAGACCCAGTACTTC
j_call: TRBJ2-7; clone_size: .; d_call: TRBD1; v_call: TRBV15; cdr3_aa: CATSRARTGVSEQYF; cdr3_nt: TGTGCCACCAGCAGAGCGAGGACAGGGGTGTCCGAGCAGTACTTC
j_call: TRBJ2-2; clone_size: few; d_call: TRBD2; v_call: TRBV7-9; cdr3_aa: CASSFKAGLAGRTGELFF; cdr3_nt: TGTGCCAGCAGCTTCAAAGCGGGACTAGCGGGACGCACCGGGGAGCTGTTTTTT
j_call: TRBJ2-3; clone_size: .; d_call: .; v_call: TRBV28; cdr3_aa: CASRLGRLTDTQYF; cdr3_nt: TGTGCCAGCAGGCTCGGACGGCTCACAGATACGCAGTATTTT
j_call: TRBJ1-2; clone_size: .; d_call: .; v_call: TRBV4-2; cdr3_aa: CASSATGNYGYTF; cdr3_nt: TGTGCCAGCAGCGCCACAGGGAACTATGGCTACACCTTC
j_call: TRBJ2-3; clone_size: .; d_call: .; v_call: TRBV18; cdr3_aa: CASSPPPGQNTDTQYF; cdr3_nt: TGTGCCAGCTCACCACCGCCAGGACAGAACACAGATACGCAGTATTTT
j_call: TRBJ2-1; clone_size: .; d_call: .; v_call: TRBV7-8; cdr3_aa: CASSGGGGSVYNEQFF; cdr3_nt: TGTGCCAGCAGCGGAGGGGGCGGGAGTGTGTACAATGAGCAGTTCTTC
j_call: TRBJ2-1; clone_size: .; d_call: .; v_call: TRBV5-4; cdr3_aa: CASSLGLAGSYNEQFF; cdr3_nt: TGTGCCAGCAGCTTAGGCCTAGCAGGCTCCTACAATGAGCAGTTCTTC
j_call: TRBJ2-3; clone_size: few; d_call: .; v_call: TRBV7-3; cdr3_aa: CASSPTDGFTDTQYF; cdr3_nt: TGTGCCAGCAGCCCCACGGACGGGTTCACAGATACGCAGTATTTT
j_call: TRBJ2-1; clone_size: few; d_call: .; v_call: TRBV9; cdr3_aa: CASSVGGPTSSYNEQFF; cdr3_nt: TGTGCCAGCAGCGTGGGGGGACCAACGAGCTCCTACAATGAGCAGTTCTTC